This T cell receptor beta chain emerged from a study of T cell responses to AZD1222 COVID-19 vaccine. Clones were read by immunoSEQ multiplex PCR, and TCRdb kept only the in-frame ones, dropping some. The repertoire holds around 150,000 clones, with over 75% as singletons. The V gene end was trimmed by 2 bases and the J gene end by 2 bases; junction bases not matched to a gene: 5. This CDR3 contains 16 residues. Germline V gene sequence: CDR1 GTSNPN, CDR2 SVGIG (reference sequence). The chain carries TRBV30 and TRBJ2-2; TRBD2 matches at 10 bases. The material sequenced was peripheral blood, taken 28 days after the second AZD1222 dose. This clonotype was sampled from an adult who received the AZD1222 COVID-19 vaccine. The CDR3 here is CAWSLSGRPNTGELFF. CDR3 DNA: TGTGCCTGGAGTCTTAGCGGGAGGCCCAACACCGGGGAGCTGTTTTTT.